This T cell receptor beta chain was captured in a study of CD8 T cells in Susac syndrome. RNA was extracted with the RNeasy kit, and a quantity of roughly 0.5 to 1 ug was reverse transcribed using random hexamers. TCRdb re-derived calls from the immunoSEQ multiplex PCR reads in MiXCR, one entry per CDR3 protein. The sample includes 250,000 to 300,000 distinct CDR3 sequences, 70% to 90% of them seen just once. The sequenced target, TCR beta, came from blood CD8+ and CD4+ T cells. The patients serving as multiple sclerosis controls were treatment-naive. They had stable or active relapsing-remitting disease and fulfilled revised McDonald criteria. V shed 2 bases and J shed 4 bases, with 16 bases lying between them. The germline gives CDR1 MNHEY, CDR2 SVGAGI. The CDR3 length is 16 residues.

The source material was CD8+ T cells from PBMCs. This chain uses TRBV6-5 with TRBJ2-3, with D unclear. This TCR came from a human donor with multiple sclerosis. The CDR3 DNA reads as TGTGCCAGCAGTTACGATGCTAACCTTCGGGCAGATACGCAGTATTTT. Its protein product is CASSYDANLRADTQYF.